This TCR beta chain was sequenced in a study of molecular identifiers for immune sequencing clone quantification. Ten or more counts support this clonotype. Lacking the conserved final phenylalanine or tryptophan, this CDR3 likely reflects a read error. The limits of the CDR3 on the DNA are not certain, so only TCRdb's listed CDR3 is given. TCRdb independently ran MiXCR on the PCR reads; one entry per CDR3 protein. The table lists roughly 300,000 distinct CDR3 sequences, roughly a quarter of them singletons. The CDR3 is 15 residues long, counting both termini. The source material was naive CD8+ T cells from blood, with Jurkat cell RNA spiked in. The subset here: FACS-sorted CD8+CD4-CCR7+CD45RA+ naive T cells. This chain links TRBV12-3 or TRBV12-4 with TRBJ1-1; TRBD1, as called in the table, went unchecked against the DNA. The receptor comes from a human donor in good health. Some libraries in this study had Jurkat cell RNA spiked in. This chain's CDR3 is CASSPKAGTVYPDFL.